The clone carrying this TCR beta chain was picked up one time. The germline V and J ends were trimmed by 5 bases and 2 bases, with 9 bases remaining between them. Germline values: CDR1 MNHEY, CDR2 SMNVEV (reference sequence). The CDR3 spans 13 residues. This sample stems from a study of blood T cell repertoires in COVID-19. Background on the study: The samples span acute and convalescent COVID-19 from the United States, Italy and Spain.

Under the authors' procedure: Reference gene primer amplification gave nucleated cell count estimates. Here immunoSEQ multiplex PCR was the method, and the copy in TCRdb shows in-frame clones only, minus some. That table furnishes V, J and clone size, whereas the DNA furnished D and trimming. Of 100,000 or so clones in the sample, approximately 88% are singletons; the top ten hold around 0.44%. The chain recombines TRBV27 with TRBJ1-1; D gene unclear. The source is a man in his 60s with acute or convalescent COVID-19. Sequencing was performed on peripheral blood. CDR3 sequence: CASSPLYNTEAFF. CDR3 in DNA: TGTGCCAGCAGTCCACTTTATAACACTGAAGCTTTCTTT.